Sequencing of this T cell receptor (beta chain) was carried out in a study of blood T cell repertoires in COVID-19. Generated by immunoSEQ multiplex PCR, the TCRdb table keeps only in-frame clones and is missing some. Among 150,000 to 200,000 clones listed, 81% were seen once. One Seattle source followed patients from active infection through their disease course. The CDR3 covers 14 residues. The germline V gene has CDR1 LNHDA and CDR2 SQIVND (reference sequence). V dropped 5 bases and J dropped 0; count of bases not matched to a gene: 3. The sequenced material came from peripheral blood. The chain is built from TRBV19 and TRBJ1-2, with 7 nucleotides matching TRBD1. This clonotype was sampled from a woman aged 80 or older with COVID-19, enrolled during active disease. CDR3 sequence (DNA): TGTGCCAGTAGTGCAGGGGGGACTAACTATGGCTACACCTTC. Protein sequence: CASSAGGTNYGYTF. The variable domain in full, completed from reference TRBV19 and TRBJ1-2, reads DGGITQSPKYLFRKEGQNVTLSCEQNLNHDAMYWYRQDPGQGLRLIYYSQIVNDFQKGDIAEGYSVSREKKESFPLTVTSAQKNPTAFYLCASSAGGTNYGYTFGSGTRLTVV.